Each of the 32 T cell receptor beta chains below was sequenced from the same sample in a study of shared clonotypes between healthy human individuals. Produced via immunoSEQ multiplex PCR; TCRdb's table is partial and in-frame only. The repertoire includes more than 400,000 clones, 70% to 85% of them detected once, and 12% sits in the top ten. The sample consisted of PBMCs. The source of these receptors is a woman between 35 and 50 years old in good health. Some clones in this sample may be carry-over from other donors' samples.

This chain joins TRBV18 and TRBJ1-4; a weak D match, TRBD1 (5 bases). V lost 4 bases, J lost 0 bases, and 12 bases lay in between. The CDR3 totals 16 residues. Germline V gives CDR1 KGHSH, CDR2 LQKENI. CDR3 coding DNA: TGTGCCAGCTCACGGACACTCACCTCAACTAATGAAAAACTGTTTTTT. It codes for CASSRTLTSTNEKLFF.

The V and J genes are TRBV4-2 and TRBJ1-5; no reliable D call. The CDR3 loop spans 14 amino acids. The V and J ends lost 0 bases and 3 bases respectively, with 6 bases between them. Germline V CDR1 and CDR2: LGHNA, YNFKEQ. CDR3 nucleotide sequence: TGTGCCAGCAGCCAAGATAGGGTCAATCAGCCCCAGCATTTT. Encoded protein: CASSQDRVNQPQHF.

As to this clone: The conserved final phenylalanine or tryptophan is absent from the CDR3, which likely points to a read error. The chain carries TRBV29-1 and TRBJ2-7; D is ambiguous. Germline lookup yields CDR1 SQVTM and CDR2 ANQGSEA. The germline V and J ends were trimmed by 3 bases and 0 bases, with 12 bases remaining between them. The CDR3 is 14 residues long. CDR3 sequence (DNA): TGCAGCGTTGAGGTGTTGACTGACTCCTACGAGCAGTACCTC. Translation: CSVEVLTDSYEQYL.

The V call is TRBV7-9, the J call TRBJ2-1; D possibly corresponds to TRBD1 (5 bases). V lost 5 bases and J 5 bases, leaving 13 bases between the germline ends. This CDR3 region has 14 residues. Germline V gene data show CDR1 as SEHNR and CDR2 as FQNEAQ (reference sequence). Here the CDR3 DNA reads TGTGCCAGCAGCCTTGGGGCCGATAACAATGAGCAGTTCTTC. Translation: CASSLGADNNEQFF. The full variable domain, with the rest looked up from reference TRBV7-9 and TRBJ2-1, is DTGVSQNPRHKITKRGQNVTFRCDPISEHNRLYWYRQTLGQGPEFLTYFQNEAQLEKSRLLSDRFSAERPKGSFSTLEIQRTEQGDSAMYLCASSLGADNNEQFFGPGTRLTVL.

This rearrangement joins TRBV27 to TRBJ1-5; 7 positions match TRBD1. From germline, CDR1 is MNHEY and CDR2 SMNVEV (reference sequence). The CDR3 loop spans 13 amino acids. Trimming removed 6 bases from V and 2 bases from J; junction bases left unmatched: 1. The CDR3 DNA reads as TGTGCCAGCAGCACAGGGGGCAATCAGCCCCAGCATTTT. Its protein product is CASSTGGNQPQHF.

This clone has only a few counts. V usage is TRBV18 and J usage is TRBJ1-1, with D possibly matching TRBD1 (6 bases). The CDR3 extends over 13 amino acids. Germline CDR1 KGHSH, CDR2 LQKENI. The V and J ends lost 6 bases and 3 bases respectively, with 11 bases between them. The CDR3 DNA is TGTGCCAGCTCCCCGGAGGGGGACACTGAAGCTTTCTTT. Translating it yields CASSPEGDTEAFF. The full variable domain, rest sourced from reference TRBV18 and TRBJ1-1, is NAGVMQNPRHLVRRRGQEARLRCSPMKGHSHVYWYRQLPEEGLKFMVYLQKENIIDESGMPKERFSAEFPKEGPSILRIQQVVRGDSAAYFCASSPEGDTEAFFGQGTRLTVV.

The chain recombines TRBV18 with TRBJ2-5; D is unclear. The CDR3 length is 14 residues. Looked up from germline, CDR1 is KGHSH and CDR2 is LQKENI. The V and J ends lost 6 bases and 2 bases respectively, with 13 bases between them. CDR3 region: CASSPGRNQETQYF. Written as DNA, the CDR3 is TGTGCCAGCTCCCCGGGCAGGAATCAAGAGACCCAGTACTTC.

CDR3 nucleotide sequence: TGTGCCAGCACCCCACCTCCGGGCTCTGGAAACACCATATATTTT. Its protein product is CASTPPPGSGNTIYF. V is TRBV25-1 and J is TRBJ1-3; D remains ambiguous. This CDR3 has 15 amino acids. Trimming removed 7 bases at V and 0 bases at J, with 13 bases between. Looked up from germline, CDR1 is MGHDK and CDR2 is SYGVNS.

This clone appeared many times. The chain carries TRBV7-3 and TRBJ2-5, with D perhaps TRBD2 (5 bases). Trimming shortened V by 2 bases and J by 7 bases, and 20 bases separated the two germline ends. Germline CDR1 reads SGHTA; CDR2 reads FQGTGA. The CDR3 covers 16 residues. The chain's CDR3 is CASSLSAAGGFGTQYF. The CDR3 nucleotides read TGTGCCAGCAGCTTATCCGCTGCGGGTGGGTTTGGGACCCAGTACTTC.

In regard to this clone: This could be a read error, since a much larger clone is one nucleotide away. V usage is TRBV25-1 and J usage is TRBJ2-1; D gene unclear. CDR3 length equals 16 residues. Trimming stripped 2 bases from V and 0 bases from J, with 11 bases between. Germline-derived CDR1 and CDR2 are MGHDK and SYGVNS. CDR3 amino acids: CASSEPRADSYNEQFF. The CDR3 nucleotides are TGTGCCAGCAGTGAACCCCGGGCAGACTCCTACAATGAGCAGTTCTTC.

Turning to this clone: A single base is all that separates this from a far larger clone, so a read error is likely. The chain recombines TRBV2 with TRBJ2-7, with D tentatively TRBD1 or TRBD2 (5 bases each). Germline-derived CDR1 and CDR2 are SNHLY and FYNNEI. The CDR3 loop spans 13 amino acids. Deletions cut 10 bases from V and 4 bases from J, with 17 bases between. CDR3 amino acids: CATFGTPGYEQYF. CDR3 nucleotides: TGTGCCACGTTCGGGACGCCAGGGTACGAGCAGTACTTC.

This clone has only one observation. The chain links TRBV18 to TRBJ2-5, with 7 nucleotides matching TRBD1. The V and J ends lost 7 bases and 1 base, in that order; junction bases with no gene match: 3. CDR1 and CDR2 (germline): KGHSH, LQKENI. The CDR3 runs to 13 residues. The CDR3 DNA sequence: TGTGCCAGCTTCAACAGGGGCCAAGAGACCCAGTACTTC. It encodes CASFNRGQETQYF.

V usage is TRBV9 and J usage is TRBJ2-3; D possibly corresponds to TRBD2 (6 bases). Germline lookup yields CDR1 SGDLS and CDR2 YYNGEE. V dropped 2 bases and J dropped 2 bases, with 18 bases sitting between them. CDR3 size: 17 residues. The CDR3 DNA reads TGTGCCAGCAGCGTGAGAGGTAGCGGAGATAACACAGATACGCAGTATTTT. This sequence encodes CASSVRGSGDNTDTQYF.

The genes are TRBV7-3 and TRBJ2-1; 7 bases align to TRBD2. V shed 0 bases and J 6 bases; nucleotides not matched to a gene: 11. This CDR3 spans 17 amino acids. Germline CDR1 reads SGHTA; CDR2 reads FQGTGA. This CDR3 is CASSLTLGGGPFNEQFF. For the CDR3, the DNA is TGTGCCAGCAGCTTAACGCTGGGGGGAGGGCCATTCAATGAGCAGTTCTTC.

The CDR3 loop reads CASNLAGEDLGEQFF. The CDR3 region has the DNA TGTGCCAGCAACTTAGCGGGAGAGGACCTGGGTGAGCAGTTCTTC. The chain has TRBV2 and TRBJ2-1; 9 bases fit TRBD2. With V trimmed by 7 bases and J by 9 bases, 13 bases remained unmatched. CDR1 is SNHLY, CDR2 FYNNEI, per germline. There are 15 residues in the CDR3. The full variable domain, its missing parts supplied by reference TRBV2 and TRBJ2-1, is EPEVTQTPSHQVTQMGQEVILRCVPISNHLYFYWYRQILGQKVEFLVSFYNNEISEKSEIFDDQFSVERPDGSNFTLKIRSTKLEDSAMYFCASNLAGEDLGEQFFGPGTRLTVL.

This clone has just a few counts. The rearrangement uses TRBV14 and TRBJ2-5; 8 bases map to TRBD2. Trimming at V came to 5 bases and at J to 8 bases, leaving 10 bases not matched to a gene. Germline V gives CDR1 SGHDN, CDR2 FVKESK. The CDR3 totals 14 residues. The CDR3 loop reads CASSYQRGRGTQYF. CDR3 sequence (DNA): TGTGCCAGCAGCTACCAGCGGGGGCGTGGTACCCAGTACTTC.

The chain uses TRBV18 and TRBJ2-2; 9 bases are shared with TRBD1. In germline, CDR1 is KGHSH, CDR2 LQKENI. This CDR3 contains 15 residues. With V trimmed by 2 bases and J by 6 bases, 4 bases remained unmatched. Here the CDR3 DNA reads TGTGCCAGCTCACCATGGGACAGGGAGTCCGGGGAGCTGTTTTTT. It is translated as CASSPWDRESGELFF.

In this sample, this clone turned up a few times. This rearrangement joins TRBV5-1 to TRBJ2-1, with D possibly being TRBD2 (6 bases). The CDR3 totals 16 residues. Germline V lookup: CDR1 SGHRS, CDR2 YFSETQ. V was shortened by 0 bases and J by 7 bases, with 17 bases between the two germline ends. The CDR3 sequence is CASSLDVVGSGNEQFF. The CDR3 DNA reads TGCGCCAGCAGCTTGGACGTCGTCGGGAGCGGGAATGAGCAGTTCTTC.

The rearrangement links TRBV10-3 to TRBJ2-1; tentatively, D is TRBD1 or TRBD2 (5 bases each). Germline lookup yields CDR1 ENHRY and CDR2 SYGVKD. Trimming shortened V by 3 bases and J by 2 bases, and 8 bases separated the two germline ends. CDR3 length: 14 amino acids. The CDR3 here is CAISDQGPYNEQFF. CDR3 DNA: TGTGCCATCAGTGATCAGGGACCCTACAATGAGCAGTTCTTC.

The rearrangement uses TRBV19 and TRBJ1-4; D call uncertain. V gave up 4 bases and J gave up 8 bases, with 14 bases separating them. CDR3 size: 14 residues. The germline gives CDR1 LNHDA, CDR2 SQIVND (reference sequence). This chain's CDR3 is CASSKPPLEEKLFF. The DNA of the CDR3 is TGTGCCAGTAGTAAACCCCCTCTGGAGGAAAAACTGTTTTTT.

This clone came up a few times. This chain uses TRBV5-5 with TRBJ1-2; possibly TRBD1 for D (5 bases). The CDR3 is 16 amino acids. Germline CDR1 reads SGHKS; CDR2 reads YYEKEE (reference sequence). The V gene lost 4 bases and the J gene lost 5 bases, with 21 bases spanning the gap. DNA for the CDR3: TGTGCCAGCAGCCACCAGCTCCGGGACGGAGAATATGGCTACACCTTC. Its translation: CASSHQLRDGEYGYTF.

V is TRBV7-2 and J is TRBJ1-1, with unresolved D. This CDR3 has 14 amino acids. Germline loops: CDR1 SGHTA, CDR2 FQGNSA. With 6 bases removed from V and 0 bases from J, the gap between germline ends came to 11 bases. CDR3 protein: CASSKSMVNTEAFF. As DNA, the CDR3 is TGTGCCAGCAGTAAATCCATGGTGAACACTGAAGCTTTCTTT.

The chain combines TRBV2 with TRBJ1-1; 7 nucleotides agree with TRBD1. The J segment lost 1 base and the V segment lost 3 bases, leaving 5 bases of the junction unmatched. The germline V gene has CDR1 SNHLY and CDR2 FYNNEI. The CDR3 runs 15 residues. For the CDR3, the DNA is TGTGCCAGCAGTGACGCGGGACAGACGAACACTGAAGCTTTCTTT. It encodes CASSDAGQTNTEAFF. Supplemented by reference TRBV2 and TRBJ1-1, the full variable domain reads EPEVTQTPSHQVTQMGQEVILRCVPISNHLYFYWYRQILGQKVEFLVSFYNNEISEKSEIFDDQFSVERPDGSNFTLKIRSTKLEDSAMYFCASSDAGQTNTEAFFGQGTRLTVV.

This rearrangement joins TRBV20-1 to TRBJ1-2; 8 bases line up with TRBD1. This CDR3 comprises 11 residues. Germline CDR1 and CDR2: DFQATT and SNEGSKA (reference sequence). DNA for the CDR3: TGCAGCCTCGGACAGGGCTATGGCTACACCTTC. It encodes CSLGQGYGYTF.

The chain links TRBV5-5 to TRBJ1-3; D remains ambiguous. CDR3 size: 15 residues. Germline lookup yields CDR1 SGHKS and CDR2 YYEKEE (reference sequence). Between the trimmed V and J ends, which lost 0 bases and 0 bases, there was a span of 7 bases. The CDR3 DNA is TGTGCCAGCAGCTTGGTCTTGGGCTCTGGAAACACCATATATTTT. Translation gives CASSLVLGSGNTIYF.

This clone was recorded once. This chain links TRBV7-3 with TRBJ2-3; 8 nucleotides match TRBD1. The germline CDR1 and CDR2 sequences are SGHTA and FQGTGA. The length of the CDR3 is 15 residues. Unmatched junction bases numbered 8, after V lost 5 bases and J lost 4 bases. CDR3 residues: CASSPTGALADTQYF. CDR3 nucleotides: TGTGCCAGCAGCCCGACAGGGGCCCTGGCAGATACGCAGTATTTT.

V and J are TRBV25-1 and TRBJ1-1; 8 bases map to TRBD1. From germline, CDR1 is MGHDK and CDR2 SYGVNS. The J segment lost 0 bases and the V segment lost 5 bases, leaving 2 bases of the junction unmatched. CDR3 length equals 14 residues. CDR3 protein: CASSRDRLNTEAFF. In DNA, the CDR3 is TGTGCCAGCAGTCGGGACAGGTTGAACACTGAAGCTTTCTTT.

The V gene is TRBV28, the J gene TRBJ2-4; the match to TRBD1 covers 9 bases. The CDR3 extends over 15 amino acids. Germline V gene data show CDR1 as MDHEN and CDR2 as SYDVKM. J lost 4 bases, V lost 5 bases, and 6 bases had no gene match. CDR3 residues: CASSTGGTGKNIQYF. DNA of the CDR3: TGTGCCAGCAGTACCGGCGGGACAGGGAAAAACATTCAGTACTTC.

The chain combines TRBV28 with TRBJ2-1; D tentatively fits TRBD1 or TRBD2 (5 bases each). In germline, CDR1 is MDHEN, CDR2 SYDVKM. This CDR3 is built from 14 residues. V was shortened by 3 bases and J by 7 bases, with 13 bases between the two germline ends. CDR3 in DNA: TGTGCCAGCAGTTTTCTGGGACGAAAAAATGAGCAGTTCTTC. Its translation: CASSFLGRKNEQFF.

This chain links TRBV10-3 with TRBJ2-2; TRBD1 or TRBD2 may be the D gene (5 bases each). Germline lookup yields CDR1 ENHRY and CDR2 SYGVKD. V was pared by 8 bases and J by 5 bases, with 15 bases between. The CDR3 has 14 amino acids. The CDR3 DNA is TGTGCCATCTCCGGGGACCCGGAGACCGGGGAGCTGTTTTTT. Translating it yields CAISGDPETGELFF.

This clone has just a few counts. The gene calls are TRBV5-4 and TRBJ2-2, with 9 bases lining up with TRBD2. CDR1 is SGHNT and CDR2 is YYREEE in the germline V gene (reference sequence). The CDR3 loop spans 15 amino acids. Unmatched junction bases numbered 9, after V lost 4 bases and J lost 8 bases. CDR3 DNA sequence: TGTGCCAGCAGCCTGGCGGGAGGGCCGGGGGGGGAGCTGTTTTTT. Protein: CASSLAGGPGGELFF.

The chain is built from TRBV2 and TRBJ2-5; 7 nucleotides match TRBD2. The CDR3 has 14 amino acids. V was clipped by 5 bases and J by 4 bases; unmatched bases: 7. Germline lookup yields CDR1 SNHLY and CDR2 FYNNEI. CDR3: CASSYLREIETQYF. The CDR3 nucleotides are TGTGCCAGCAGTTATCTGCGGGAGATAGAGACCCAGTACTTC.